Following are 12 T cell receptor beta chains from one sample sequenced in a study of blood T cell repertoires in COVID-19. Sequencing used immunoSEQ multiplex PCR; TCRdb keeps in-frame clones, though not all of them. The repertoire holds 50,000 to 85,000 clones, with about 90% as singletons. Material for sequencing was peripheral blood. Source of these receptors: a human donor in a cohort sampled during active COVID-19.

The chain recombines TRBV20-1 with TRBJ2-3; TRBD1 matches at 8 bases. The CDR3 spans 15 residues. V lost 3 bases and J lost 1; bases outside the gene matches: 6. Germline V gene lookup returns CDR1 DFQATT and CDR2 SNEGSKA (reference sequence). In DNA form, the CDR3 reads TGCAGTGCTAGTATCAGGGGGCTTGGCACAGATACGCAGTATTTT. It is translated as CSASIRGLGTDTQYF.

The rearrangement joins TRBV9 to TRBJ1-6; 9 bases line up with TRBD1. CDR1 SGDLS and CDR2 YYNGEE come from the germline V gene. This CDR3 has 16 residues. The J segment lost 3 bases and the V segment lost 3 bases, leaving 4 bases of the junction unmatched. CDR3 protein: CASSETTGGYNSPLHF. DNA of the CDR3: TGTGCCAGCAGCGAAACGACAGGGGGCTATAATTCACCCCTCCACTTT.

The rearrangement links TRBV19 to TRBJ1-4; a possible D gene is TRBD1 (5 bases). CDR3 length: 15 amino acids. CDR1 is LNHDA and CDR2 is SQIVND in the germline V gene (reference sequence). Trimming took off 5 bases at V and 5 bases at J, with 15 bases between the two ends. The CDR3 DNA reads TGTGCCAGTAGTGATAACAGGATCTCGAATGAAAAACTGTTTTTT. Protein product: CASSDNRISNEKLFF.

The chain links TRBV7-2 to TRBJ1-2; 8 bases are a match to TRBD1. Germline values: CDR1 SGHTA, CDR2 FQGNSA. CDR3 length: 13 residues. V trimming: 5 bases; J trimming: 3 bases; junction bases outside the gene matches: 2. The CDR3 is CASSQDRDYGYTF. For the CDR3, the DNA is TGTGCCAGCAGCCAGGACAGGGACTATGGCTACACCTTC. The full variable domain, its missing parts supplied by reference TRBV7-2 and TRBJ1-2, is GAGVSQSPSNKVTEKGKDVELRCDPISGHTALYWYRQSLGQGLEFLIYFQGNSAPDKSGLPSDRFSAERTGGSVSTLTIQRTQQEDSAVYLCASSQDRDYGYTFGSGTRLTVV.

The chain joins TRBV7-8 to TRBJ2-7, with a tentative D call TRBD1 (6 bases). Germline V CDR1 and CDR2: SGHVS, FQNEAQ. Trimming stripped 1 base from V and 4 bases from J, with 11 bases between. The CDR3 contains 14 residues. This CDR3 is CASSLGDIGYEQYF. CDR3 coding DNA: TGTGCCAGCAGCTTAGGGGACATTGGATACGAGCAGTACTTC. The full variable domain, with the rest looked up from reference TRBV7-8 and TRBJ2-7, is GAGVSQSPRYKVAKRGQDVALRCDPISGHVSLFWYQQALGQGPEFLTYFQNEAQLDKSGLPSDRFFAERPEGSVSTLKIQRTQQEDSAVYLCASSLGDIGYEQYFGPGTRLTVT.

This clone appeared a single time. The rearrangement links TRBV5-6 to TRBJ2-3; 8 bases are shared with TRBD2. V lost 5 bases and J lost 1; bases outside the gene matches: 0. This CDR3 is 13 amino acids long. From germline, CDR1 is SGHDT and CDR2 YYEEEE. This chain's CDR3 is CASRRGGTDTQYF. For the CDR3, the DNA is TGTGCCAGCAGGCGGGGGGGCACAGATACGCAGTATTTT.

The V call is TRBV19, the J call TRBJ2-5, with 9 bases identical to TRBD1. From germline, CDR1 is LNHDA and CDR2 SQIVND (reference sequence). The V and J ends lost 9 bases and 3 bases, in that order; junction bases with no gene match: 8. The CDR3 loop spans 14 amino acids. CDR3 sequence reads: CASNDRGLKETQYF. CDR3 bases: TGTGCCAGCAACGACAGGGGGTTGAAAGAGACCCAGTACTTC.

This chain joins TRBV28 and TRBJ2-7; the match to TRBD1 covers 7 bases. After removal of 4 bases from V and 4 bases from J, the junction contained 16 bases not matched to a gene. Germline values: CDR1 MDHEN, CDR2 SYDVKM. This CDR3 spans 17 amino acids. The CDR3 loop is CASSSGRQGGLTYEQYF. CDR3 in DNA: TGTGCCAGCAGTTCGGGGCGACAGGGTGGGCTAACATACGAGCAGTACTTC.

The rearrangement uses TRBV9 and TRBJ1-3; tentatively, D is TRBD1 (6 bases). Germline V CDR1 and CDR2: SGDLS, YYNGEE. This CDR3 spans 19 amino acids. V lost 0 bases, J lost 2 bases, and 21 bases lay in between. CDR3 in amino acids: CASSVARGGGTLTGNTIYF. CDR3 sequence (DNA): TGTGCCAGCAGCGTAGCCAGGGGTGGTGGAACCCTGACTGGAAACACCATATATTTT. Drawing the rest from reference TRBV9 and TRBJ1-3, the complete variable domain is DSGVTQTPKHLITATGQRVTLRCSPRSGDLSVYWYQQSLDQGLQFLIQYYNGEERAKGNILERFSAQQFPDLHSELNLSSLELGDSALYFCASSVARGGGTLTGNTIYFGEGSWLTVV.

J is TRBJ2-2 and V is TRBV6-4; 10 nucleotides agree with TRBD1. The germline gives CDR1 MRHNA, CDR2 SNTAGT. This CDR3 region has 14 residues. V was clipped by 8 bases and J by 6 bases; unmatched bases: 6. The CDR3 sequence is CASGRDRGSGELFF. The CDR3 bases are TGTGCCAGCGGCCGGGACAGGGGATCCGGGGAGCTGTTTTTT.

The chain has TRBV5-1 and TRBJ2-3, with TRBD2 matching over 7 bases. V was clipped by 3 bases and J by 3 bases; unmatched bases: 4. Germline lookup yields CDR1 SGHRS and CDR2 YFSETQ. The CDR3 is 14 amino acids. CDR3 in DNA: TGCGCCAGCAGCTCTGGGCGGGGGACAGATACGCAGTATTTT. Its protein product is CASSSGRGTDTQYF.

The CDR3 DNA reads as TGTGCCAGCAGCTTACGCCGCCAGACTAGCGGGGGGGCCGATGGCAATGAGCAGTTCTTC. Residues: CASSLRRQTSGGADGNEQFF. The V and J genes are TRBV7-3 and TRBJ2-1, with 14 nucleotides matching TRBD2. V dropped 2 bases and J dropped 6; count of bases not matched to a gene: 15. The germline CDR1 and CDR2 sequences are SGHTA and FQGTGA. This CDR3 has 20 amino acids.